The clone carrying this TCR beta chain was seen a few times. This CDR3 has 13 residues. V shed 3 bases and J shed 5 bases, with 10 bases lying between them. Germline V gene sequence: CDR1 SGHTA, CDR2 FQGNSA. These data come from a study of blood T cells in healthy people across ages. The authors ran a second PCR of 7 to 11 cycles using a sample-barcoded 5' primer and a J-beta primer mix. TCRdb called the 5' RACE reads again in MiXCR, with one record for every CDR3 protein. The sample lists 600,000 to 900,000 distinct CDR3 sequences; roughly 24% were seen once. Every donor gave approximately 10 milliliters of peripheral blood. The same sample was also studied in work on T cells of mothers and their children.

The sample was blood. The chain has TRBV7-2 and TRBJ1-2; D possibly corresponds to TRBD1 (6 bases). This receptor was taken from a boy between 10 and 17 years old in good health. The CDR3 protein is CASSFGTRYGYTF. Here the CDR3 DNA reads TGTGCCAGCAGCTTCGGGACAAGATATGGCTACACCTTC.